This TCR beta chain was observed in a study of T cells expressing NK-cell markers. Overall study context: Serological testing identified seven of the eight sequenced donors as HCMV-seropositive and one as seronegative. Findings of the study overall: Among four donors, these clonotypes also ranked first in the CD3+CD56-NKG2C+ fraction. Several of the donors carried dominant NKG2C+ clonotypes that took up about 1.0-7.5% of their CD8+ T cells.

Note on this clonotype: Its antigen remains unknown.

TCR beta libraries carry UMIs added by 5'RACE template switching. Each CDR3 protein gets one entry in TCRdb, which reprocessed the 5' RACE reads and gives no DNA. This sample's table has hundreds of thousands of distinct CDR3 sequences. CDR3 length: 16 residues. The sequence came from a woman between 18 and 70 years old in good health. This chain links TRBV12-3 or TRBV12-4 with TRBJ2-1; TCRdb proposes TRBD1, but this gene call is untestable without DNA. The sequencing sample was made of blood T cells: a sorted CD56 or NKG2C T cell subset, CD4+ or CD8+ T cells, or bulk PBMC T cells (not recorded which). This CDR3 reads CASSKQGASSYNEQFF.